One and the same sample provided the 14 T cell receptor beta chains below, sequenced in a study of cytomegalovirus exposure and HLA in healthy donors. Amplification used 60 Vbeta primers and 13 Jbeta primers. Profiled with immunoSEQ multiplex PCR; TCRdb holds only in-frame clones, not every one. Here the sample spans 98,000 or so clones, 60% to 80% being singletons. The specimen sequenced was PBMCs. All receptors come from a man aged 55-75 years in good health and CMV-seropositive.

The chain links TRBV9 to TRBJ1-1; weak D call: TRBD1 (5 bases). Germline assignment: CDR1 SGDLS and CDR2 YYNGEE. The CDR3 totals 15 residues. V lost 0 bases, J lost 1 base, and 10 bases lay in between. The CDR3 region is CASSVAAGKNTEAFF. In DNA form, the CDR3 reads TGTGCCAGCAGCGTAGCGGCAGGGAAGAACACTGAAGCTTTCTTT.

This chain links TRBV7-3 with TRBJ1-1; TRBD1 is a possible D gene (5 bases). The CDR3 loop spans 15 amino acids. The germline V gene encodes CDR1 SGHTA and CDR2 FQGTGA. Deletions cut 1 base from V and 1 base from J, with 10 bases between. The CDR3 DNA reads as TGTGCCAGCAGCTTAAGTGGGGCTTCGAACACTGAAGCTTTCTTT. Translated, it gives CASSLSGASNTEAFF.

The V call is TRBV5-8, the J call TRBJ2-3; 8 bases are a match to TRBD2. Germline loops: CDR1 SGHTS, CDR2 YDEGEE. With V trimmed by 2 bases and J by 2 bases, 4 bases remained unmatched. The CDR3 runs to 15 residues. The CDR3 region is CASSFGTSHTDTQYF. CDR3 nucleotides: TGTGCCAGCAGCTTCGGGACTAGTCACACAGATACGCAGTATTTT.

The chain employs TRBV7-2 and TRBJ2-7, with TRBD1 identical over 8 bases. CDR1 SGHTA and CDR2 FQGNSA come from the germline V gene. With V trimmed by 5 bases and J by 11 bases, 11 bases remained unmatched. This CDR3 is 13 amino acids long. Written as DNA, the CDR3 is TGTGCCAGCAGCCCAGAGGTCAGGGGGCGAAAGTACTTC. Amino acids: CASSPEVRGRKYF.

The chain joins TRBV7-7 to TRBJ2-1; unclear D gene. V dropped 0 bases and J dropped 5 bases, with 5 bases sitting between them. The CDR3 runs to 13 residues. CDR1 is SSHAT, CDR2 FNYEAQ, per germline (reference sequence). The CDR3 nucleotides are TGTGCCAGCAGCTTAGCGCACAACAATGAGCAGTTCTTC. This encodes CASSLAHNNEQFF.

The chain combines TRBV5-4 with TRBJ2-7; perhaps TRBD2 as D (6 bases). Germline V gene lookup returns CDR1 SGHNT and CDR2 YYREEE (reference sequence). The CDR3 contains 15 residues. V lost 0 bases and J 1 base, leaving 11 bases between the germline ends. The DNA of the CDR3 is TGTGCCAGCAGCTTGGACGGTGGGGGGTCCTACGAGCAGTACTTC. Protein sequence: CASSLDGGGSYEQYF.

The V and J genes are TRBV7-2 and TRBJ1-1; D is possibly TRBD1 (6 bases). The ends were cut back, 5 bases at V and 7 bases at J, with 11 bases in the middle. Germline CDR1 SGHTA, CDR2 FQGNSA. The CDR3 length is 12 residues. The CDR3 region has the DNA TGTGCCAGCAGCGAGGACAGCCTTGAAGCTTTCTTT. Amino acid sequence: CASSEDSLEAFF.

This rearrangement joins TRBV7-2 to TRBJ2-1, with D perhaps TRBD2 (5 bases). CDR1 SGHTA and CDR2 FQGNSA come from the germline V gene. The ends were cut back, 5 bases at V and 2 bases at J, with 10 bases in the middle. The CDR3 covers 14 residues. The CDR3 region is CASSLDWTYNEQFF. CDR3 nucleotide sequence: TGTGCCAGCAGCCTGGACTGGACCTACAATGAGCAGTTCTTC.

This chain joins TRBV7-9 and TRBJ1-5; D remains ambiguous. Germline CDR1 is SEHNR and CDR2 is FQNEAQ (reference sequence). The length of the CDR3 is 12 residues. V was pared by 5 bases and J by 4 bases, with 6 bases between. This CDR3 is CASSQQNQPQHF. DNA of the CDR3: TGTGCCAGCAGCCAACAGAATCAGCCCCAGCATTTT.

The rearrangement links TRBV5-4 to TRBJ2-5; TRBD2 might be the D (5 bases). The J call is in doubt because the DNA end fits TRBJ2-7 better. The germline V gene encodes CDR1 SGHNT and CDR2 YYREEE (reference sequence). The CDR3 contains 14 residues. The CDR3 protein is CASTEGRGNHEQYF. The CDR3 DNA is TGTGCCAGCACCGAAGGAAGAGGGAACCACGAGCAGTACTTC.

This clone was seen a single time. CDR3 in DNA: TGCGCCAGCAGCCATCCCGGACTAGCGGGGGGGGTATATGAGCAGTTCTTC. Its protein is CASSHPGLAGGVYEQFF. The J gene is TRBJ2-1, the V gene TRBV4-1, with 15 bases identical to TRBD2. V lost 3 bases to trimming and J lost 8 bases; unmatched junction nucleotides: 8. Germline V CDR1 and CDR2: MGHRA, YSYEKL. The CDR3 consists of 17 residues.

This clone was detected only a few times. The chain is built from TRBV9 and TRBJ1-1, with TRBD1 as a possible D gene (5 bases). This CDR3 has 13 residues. Trimming shortened V by 3 bases and J by 0 bases, and 6 bases separated the two germline ends. Germline values: CDR1 SGDLS, CDR2 YYNGEE. The CDR3 DNA is TGTGCCAGCAGCGAACAGGTGAACACTGAAGCTTTCTTT. Protein sequence: CASSEQVNTEAFF.

V gene TRBV9 combines with J gene TRBJ1-3; 10 bases agree with TRBD1. The CDR3 length is 16 residues. The germline CDR1 and CDR2 sequences are SGDLS and YYNGEE. J lost 4 bases, V lost 1 base, and 5 bases had no gene match. CDR3 region: CASSVWDRGFGNTIYF. For the CDR3, the DNA is TGTGCCAGCAGCGTATGGGACAGGGGTTTCGGAAACACCATATATTTT.

This chain connects TRBV28 to TRBJ2-4, with D hard to call. The CDR3 runs 15 residues. Germline V gene sequence: CDR1 MDHEN, CDR2 SYDVKM. The V and J ends lost 4 bases and 6 bases respectively, with 16 bases between them. CDR3 residues: CASSSARRTSNIQYF. The DNA for the CDR3 is TGTGCCAGCAGTTCCGCTAGAAGAACGTCAAACATTCAGTACTTC.